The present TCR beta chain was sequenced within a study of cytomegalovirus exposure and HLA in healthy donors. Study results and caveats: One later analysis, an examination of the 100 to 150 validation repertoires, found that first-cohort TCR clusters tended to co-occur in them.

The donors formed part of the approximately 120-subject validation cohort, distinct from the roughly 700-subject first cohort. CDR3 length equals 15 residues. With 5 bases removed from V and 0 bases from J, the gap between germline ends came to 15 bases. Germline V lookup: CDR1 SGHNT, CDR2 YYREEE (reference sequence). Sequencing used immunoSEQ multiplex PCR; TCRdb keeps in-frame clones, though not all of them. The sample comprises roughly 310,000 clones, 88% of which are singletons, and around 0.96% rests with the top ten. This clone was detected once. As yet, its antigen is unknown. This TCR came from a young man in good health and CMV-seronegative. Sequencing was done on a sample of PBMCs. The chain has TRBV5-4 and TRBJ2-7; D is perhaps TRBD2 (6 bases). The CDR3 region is CASSFNPGSSYEQYF. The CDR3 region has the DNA TGTGCCAGCAGTTTTAATCCCGGGAGCTCCTACGAGCAGTACTTC.